Listed here are 14 T cell receptor beta chains from one sample, sequenced in a study of breast tumors, draining lymph nodes, adjacent tissues. In TCRdb, the multiplex PCR reads were re-called with MiXCR into one record per CDR3 protein. The sample comprises 20,000 to 25,000 distinct CDR3 sequences, 45% to 65% of which are singletons, and around 15% rests with the top ten. The specimen was breast tumor tissue. Source of these receptors: a female donor with breast cancer. Some clones in this sample may be carry-over from other donors' samples.

The V call is TRBV5-6, the J call TRBJ2-7, with D perhaps matching TRBD2 (5 bases). Germline CDR1 reads SGHDT; CDR2 reads YYEEEE. This CDR3 has 12 residues. The V end lost 0 bases, the J end lost 5 bases, and 6 bases lay between the germline ends. The CDR3 DNA sequence: TGTGCCAGCAGCTTGGTCGGGGACGAGCAGTACTTC. It specifies CASSLVGDEQYF.

The rearrangement joins TRBV7-2 to TRBJ2-7; D is ambiguous. V lost 3 bases to trimming and J lost 1 base, with 4 bases between them. The germline CDR1 and CDR2 sequences are SGHTA and FQGNSA. CDR3 size: 12 residues. CDR3 in amino acids: CASSFLSYEQYF. The DNA for the CDR3 is TGTGCCAGCAGCTTCCTATCCTACGAGCAGTACTTC.

A single count supports this clonotype. V gene TRBV2 combines with J gene TRBJ1-5, with D tentatively TRBD1 (5 bases). Per the germline V gene, CDR1 is SNHLY and CDR2 is FYNNEI. Deletions cut 5 bases from V and 7 bases from J, with 12 bases between. The length of the CDR3 is 13 residues. CDR3 DNA sequence: TGTGCCAGCAGTCCCGGGACCCAACAGCCCCAGCATTTT. This encodes CASSPGTQQPQHF.

The V gene is TRBV5-6, the J gene TRBJ2-5, with D possibly called TRBD1 or TRBD2 (5 bases each). Trimming cost V 4 bases and J 5 bases, with 18 bases left between them. CDR3 length: 15 residues. Germline CDR1 is SGHDT and CDR2 is YYEEEE. The CDR3 here is CASSDGTATRETQYF. CDR3 nucleotides: TGTGCCAGCAGCGACGGGACCGCGACGAGGGAGACCCAGTACTTC.

J is TRBJ1-5 and V is TRBV18; unclear D gene. Germline V gene sequence: CDR1 KGHSH, CDR2 LQKENI. The CDR3 contains 13 residues. Trimming left V 3 bases short and J 3 bases short, with 6 bases between. CDR3 loop: CASSPTINQPQHF. The CDR3 DNA follows: TGTGCCAGCTCACCGACAATCAATCAGCCCCAGCATTTT.

V gene TRBV2 combines with J gene TRBJ2-2; 9 bases align to TRBD2. Trimming took 1 base from V and 8 from J; bases not matched to a gene: 8. The germline V gene encodes CDR1 SNHLY and CDR2 FYNNEI. The CDR3 runs to 16 residues. CDR3 in amino acids: CASSEVGGRASGELFF. The DNA for the CDR3 is TGTGCCAGCAGTGAAGTTGGCGGGAGGGCATCGGGGGAGCTGTTTTTT.

This clonotype was found many times. A junction end diverges from the germline sequence, so it may reflect a read error. The V gene is TRBV20-1, the J gene TRBJ1-5; 9 nucleotides line up with TRBD1. This CDR3 is 15 amino acids long. In germline, CDR1 is DFQATT, CDR2 SNEGSKA (reference sequence). CDR3 coding DNA: TGCAGTGCTACTATGACAGGGGGACTCACTCAGCCCCCGCATTTT. Translating gives CSATMTGGLTQPPHF.

This clonotype has only a few counts. This rearrangement joins TRBV19 to TRBJ2-1; TRBD1 agrees at 8 bases. Germline assignment: CDR1 LNHDA and CDR2 SQIVND (reference sequence). V lost 7 bases and J lost 3; bases outside the gene matches: 8. The CDR3 has 15 amino acids. Written as DNA, the CDR3 is TGTGCCAGTACCCCCGGACAGGGAGGCTACAATGAGCAGTTCTTC. Amino acid sequence: CASTPGQGGYNEQFF.

A remark on this clonotype: Compared with germline, one end of the junction differs, possibly owing to a read error. The CDR3 spells CAGSNRGGTVYGYTF. The CDR3 DNA reads as TGTGCCGGCAGTAACAGGGGGGGGACAGTCTATGGCTACACCTTC. This chain uses TRBV7-2 with TRBJ1-2, with 8 bases lining up with TRBD1. Germline CDR1 SGHTA, CDR2 FQGNSA. The CDR3 has 15 residues.

Ten or more counts support this clonotype. This chain uses TRBV29-1 with TRBJ2-1; TRBD2 aligns across 9 bases. The trim removed 4 bases at V and 10 bases at J, leaving 8 bases unmatched. This CDR3 has 13 residues. Germline CDR1 SQVTM, CDR2 ANQGSEA. CDR3 region: CSVARLAGQEQFF. CDR3 nucleotides: TGCAGCGTTGCGAGGCTAGCGGGACAAGAGCAGTTCTTC.

The J gene is TRBJ2-5, the V gene TRBV4-3, with TRBD2 matching 11 bases. The trim removed 0 bases at V and 4 bases at J, leaving 4 bases unmatched. Germline V gives CDR1 LGHNA, CDR2 YSLEER. The CDR3 runs 16 residues. For the CDR3, the DNA is TGCGCCAGCAGCCAAGATATTACTAGCGGGGGAGAGACCCAGTACTTC. It yields the protein CASSQDITSGGETQYF.

This clonotype is termed medium-sized. The chain has TRBV6-4 and TRBJ1-5; the D gene is possibly TRBD1 (6 bases). The V end lost 6 bases, the J end lost 7 bases, and 19 bases lay between the germline ends. In germline, CDR1 is MRHNA, CDR2 SNTAGT. This CDR3 has 15 residues. The CDR3 sequence is CASREGTGFKQPQHF. Written as DNA, the CDR3 is TGTGCCAGCAGGGAGGGCACAGGGTTTAAGCAGCCCCAGCATTTT.

This clonotype is classed as medium-sized (0.01 to 0.1%). The V call is TRBV5-1, the J call TRBJ1-2; D may be TRBD1 (6 bases). The germline V gene has CDR1 SGHRS and CDR2 YFSETQ. The CDR3 runs 16 residues. Trimming removed 1 base from V and 6 bases from J, with 19 bases in between. The CDR3 bases are TGCGCCAGCAGCTTGAGTCTGACAGGTGCCTTAGATGGCTACACCTTC. This gives the protein CASSLSLTGALDGYTF.

By sample fraction, this clonotype is medium-sized (0.01 to 0.1%). This chain connects TRBV5-1 to TRBJ1-6, with D maybe TRBD1 (5 bases). V dropped 8 bases and J dropped 6 bases, with 18 bases sitting between them. The V gene's germline CDR1 is SGHRS and CDR2 YFSETQ. CDR3 length: 15 residues. CDR3 bases: TGCGCCAGGGGACGGCCACTCGATCTTAATTCACCCCTCCACTTT. It yields the protein CARGRPLDLNSPLHF.